The 5 T cell receptor beta chains presented below share a single source sample, sequenced in a study of identical twins. TCRdb reprocessed the 5' RACE reads with MiXCR, giving one entry per CDR3 protein. This sample has 300,000 or so distinct CDR3 sequences, with roughly 9.8% found just once. These data were likewise used in another study, on yellow fever vaccine responses in identical twins.

The specimen sequenced was CD8+ T cells sorted from blood. Receptors were obtained from a woman younger than 35 in good health.

The rearrangement uses TRBV7-9 and TRBJ2-7; TRBD1 agrees at 8 bases. Per the germline V gene, CDR1 is SEHNR and CDR2 is FQNEAQ (reference sequence). Losses at the gene ends were 5 bases for V and 1 base for J; bases not matched to a gene: 7. The CDR3 is made up of 15 amino acids. The CDR3 DNA reads TGTGCCAGCAGCGCGCCGACAGGGGTATCCTACGAGCAGTACTTC. It yields the protein CASSAPTGVSYEQYF. Full variable domain (missing parts from reference TRBV7-9 and TRBJ2-7): DTGVSQNPRHKITKRGQNVTFRCDPISEHNRLYWYRQTLGQGPEFLTYFQNEAQLEKSRLLSDRFSAERPKGSFSTLEIQRTEQGDSAMYLCASSAPTGVSYEQYFGPGTRLTVT.

There are a few counts of this clonotype. The chain combines TRBV7-9 with TRBJ2-7, with 8 positions matching TRBD1. The germline gives CDR1 SEHNR, CDR2 FQNEAQ (reference sequence). The CDR3 is 15 amino acids. V shed 2 bases and J 2 bases; nucleotides not matched to a gene: 5. CDR3 loop: CASSLSPTGAYEQYF. DNA for the CDR3: TGTGCCAGCAGCTTATCCCCGACAGGGGCCTACGAGCAGTACTTC.

This clonotype has only a few counts. The rearrangement joins TRBV7-9 to TRBJ2-1, with D hard to call. Per germline, CDR1 SEHNR and CDR2 FQNEAQ (reference sequence). V gave up 5 bases and J gave up 3 bases, with 14 bases separating them. The CDR3 contains 15 residues. CDR3 coding DNA: TGTGCCAGCAGCGTGGGTCTATTCATCTACAATGAGCAGTTCTTC. It is translated as CASSVGLFIYNEQFF.

This clonotype occurred many times. The chain employs TRBV19 and TRBJ2-7; D call uncertain. The CDR3 has 13 amino acids. The V and J ends lost 4 bases and 3 bases respectively, with 10 bases between them. CDR1 is LNHDA and CDR2 is SQIVND in the germline V gene (reference sequence). CDR3 nucleotides: TGTGCCAGTAGTAATAGGGTCTTCTACGAGCAGTACTTC. It translates to CASSNRVFYEQYF.

This clonotype showed up just a few times. This rearrangement joins TRBV6-1 to TRBJ2-3, with unresolved D. V was clipped by 8 bases and J by 0 bases, with 9 bases between them. Germline V lookup: CDR1 MNHNS, CDR2 SASEGT. The CDR3 has 13 residues. The CDR3 region is CASAGSSTDTQYF. The CDR3 DNA reads as TGTGCCAGCGCTGGGTCTAGCACAGATACGCAGTATTTT.